The present TCR beta chain was sequenced within a study of blood T cell repertoires in COVID-19. The assay was immunoSEQ multiplex PCR, and TCRdb's table has in-frame clones only and misses some. The data show approximately 670,000 clones, about 90% seen once. Germline lookup yields CDR1 SEHNR and CDR2 FQNEAQ (reference sequence). The CDR3 spans 16 residues. V lost 5 bases, J lost 2 bases, and 7 bases stayed unmatched. This clonotype was obtained from a woman between 18 and 30 years old with acute or convalescent COVID-19. Sequencing input: peripheral blood. J is TRBJ2-3 and V is TRBV7-9, with TRBD2 matching 10 bases. DNA of the CDR3: TGTGCCAGCAGCCAAGGACTAGCGGTAAACACAGATACGCAGTATTTT. It translates to CASSQGLAVNTDTQYF.